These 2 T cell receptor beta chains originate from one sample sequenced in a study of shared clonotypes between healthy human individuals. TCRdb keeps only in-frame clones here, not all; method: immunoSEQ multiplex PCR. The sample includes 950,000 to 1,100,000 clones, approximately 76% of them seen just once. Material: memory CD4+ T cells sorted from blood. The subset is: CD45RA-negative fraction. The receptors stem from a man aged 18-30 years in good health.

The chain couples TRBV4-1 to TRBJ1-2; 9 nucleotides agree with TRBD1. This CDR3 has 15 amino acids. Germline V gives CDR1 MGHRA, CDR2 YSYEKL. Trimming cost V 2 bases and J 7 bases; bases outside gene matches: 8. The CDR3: CASSQNGQGIFGYTF. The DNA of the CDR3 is TGCGCCAGCAGCCAAAATGGACAGGGGATTTTTGGCTACACCTTC.

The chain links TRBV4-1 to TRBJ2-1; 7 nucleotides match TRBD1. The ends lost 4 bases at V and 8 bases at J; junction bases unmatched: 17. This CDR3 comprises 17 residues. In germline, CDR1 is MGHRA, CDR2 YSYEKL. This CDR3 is CASSRTRQGMRTDEQFF. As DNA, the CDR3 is TGCGCCAGCAGCCGTACCCGACAGGGAATGCGTACGGATGAGCAGTTCTTC.